This entry lists 9 T cell receptor beta chains sequenced from one sample in a study of blood T cell repertoires in COVID-19. The table came from immunoSEQ multiplex PCR; TCRdb's copy has only in-frame clones and leaves some out. The sample holds roughly 140,000 clones; about nine tenths are singletons and the top ten take about 2.3%. Material for sequencing was peripheral blood. These receptors all stem from a human donor in a cohort sampled during active COVID-19.

The chain couples TRBV4-3 to TRBJ1-2; D is unresolved. Germline assignment: CDR1 LGHNA and CDR2 YSLEER. The CDR3 extends over 18 amino acids. V lost 0 bases and J lost 0, with 17 bases in between. This CDR3 is CASSQDLTQPEANYGYTF. The CDR3 coding sequence is TGCGCCAGCAGCCAAGATTTGACACAGCCCGAAGCTAACTATGGCTACACCTTC.

The chain joins TRBV3-1 (or the pseudogene TRBV3-2) to TRBJ2-7; 11 bases align to TRBD2. Germline V gene lookup returns CDR1 LGHDT and CDR2 YNNKEL (reference sequence). The ends lost 2 bases at V and 3 bases at J; junction bases unmatched: 3. This CDR3 spans 15 amino acids. CDR3 nucleotides: TGTGCCAGCAGCCAAACTAGCGGGGGAAACTACGAGCAGTACTTC. Encoded protein: CASSQTSGGNYEQYF.

V is TRBV9 and J is TRBJ2-1; 8 positions match TRBD2. V lost 2 bases and J lost 8; bases outside the gene matches: 15. CDR3 length: 17 amino acids. Germline V lookup: CDR1 SGDLS, CDR2 YYNGEE. CDR3 DNA: TGTGCCAGCAGCGTGAGGGCTTCAGGACTAGCTTTCCATGAGCAGTTCTTC. Translation gives CASSVRASGLAFHEQFF.

This clone was counted once. V usage is TRBV5-5 and J usage is TRBJ2-1, with TRBD1 matching over 8 bases. The V and J ends lost 4 bases and 3 bases, in that order; junction bases with no gene match: 6. Germline V CDR1 and CDR2: SGHKS, YYEKEE (reference sequence). The CDR3 covers 15 residues. Here the CDR3 reads CASSRTGGLYNEQFF. The CDR3 DNA reads TGTGCCAGCAGCCGAACAGGGGGTCTCTACAATGAGCAGTTCTTC.

The chain carries TRBV27 and TRBJ2-2; D may be TRBD1 (5 bases). Germline V gene data show CDR1 as MNHEY and CDR2 as SMNVEV (reference sequence). The CDR3 sequence is 14 residues long. The V and J ends lost 7 bases and 1 base respectively, with 10 bases between them. CDR3 region: CASKAGRNTGELFF. For the CDR3, the DNA is TGTGCCAGCAAAGCAGGGCGGAACACCGGGGAGCTGTTTTTT.

The CDR3 region is CSVRGSRETQYF. CDR3 bases: TGCAGCGTAAGGGGTTCGAGGGAGACCCAGTACTTC. The V gene is TRBV29-1, the J gene TRBJ2-5; D might be TRBD1 (5 bases). The CDR3 covers 12 residues. Per germline, CDR1 SQVTM and CDR2 ANQGSEA. The V end was cut by 6 bases, the J end by 5 bases, with 13 bases between.

The chain has TRBV6-2 or TRBV6-3 and TRBJ1-5; 9 bases are shared with TRBD1. The CDR3 runs to 13 residues. The V and J ends lost 5 bases and 7 bases, in that order; junction bases with no gene match: 3. CDR1 is MNHEY, CDR2 SVGEGT, per germline. The CDR3 loop is CASSATGGQPQHF. CDR3 in DNA: TGTGCCAGCAGTGCAACAGGGGGCCAGCCCCAGCATTTT.

CDR3 protein: CASSRDNGGYEQYF. In DNA form, the CDR3 reads TGTGCCAGCAGCCGCGACAACGGAGGTTACGAGCAGTACTTC. The V and J genes are TRBV6-2 or TRBV6-3 and TRBJ2-7, with D maybe TRBD2 (5 bases). The germline V gene encodes CDR1 MNHEY and CDR2 SVGEGT. Between the trimmed V and J ends, which lost 6 bases and 4 bases, there was a span of 16 bases. The CDR3 sequence is 14 residues long.

The chain is built from TRBV30 and TRBJ1-1; D is uncertain. CDR3 length: 14 amino acids. The ends were cut back, 5 bases at V and 0 bases at J, with 13 bases in the middle. CDR1 is GTSNPN and CDR2 is SVGIG in the germline V gene (reference sequence). CDR3 in amino acids: CAWGRGSLNTEAFF. In DNA form, the CDR3 reads TGTGCCTGGGGGCGGGGAAGCTTGAACACTGAAGCTTTCTTT.